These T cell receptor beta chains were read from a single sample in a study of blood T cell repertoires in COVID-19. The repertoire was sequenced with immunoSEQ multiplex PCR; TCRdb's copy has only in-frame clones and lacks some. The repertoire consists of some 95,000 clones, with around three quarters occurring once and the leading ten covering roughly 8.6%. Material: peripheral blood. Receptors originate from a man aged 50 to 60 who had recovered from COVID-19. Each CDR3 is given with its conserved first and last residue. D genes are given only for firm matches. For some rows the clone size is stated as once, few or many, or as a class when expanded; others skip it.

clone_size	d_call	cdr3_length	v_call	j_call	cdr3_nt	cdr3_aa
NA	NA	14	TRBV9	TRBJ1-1	TGTGCCAGCAACAAAGAGGGGGGGCCCACTGAAGCTTTCTTT	CASNKEGGPTEAFF
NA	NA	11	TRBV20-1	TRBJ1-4	TGCAGTGCTCGTGGGCTGGAAAAACTGTTTTTT	CSARGLEKLFF
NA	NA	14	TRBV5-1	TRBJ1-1	TGCGCCAGCAGCGAGGCCTCGGCAGGGACTGAAGCTTTCTTT	CASSEASAGTEAFF
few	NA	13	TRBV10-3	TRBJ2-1	TGTGCCATCAGTGTTGGTCACAGTAATGAGCAGTTCTTC	CAISVGHSNEQFF
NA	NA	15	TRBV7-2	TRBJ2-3	TGTGCCAGCAGCGCCCAACTAGCATTGGCGGATACGCAGTATTTT	CASSAQLALADTQYF
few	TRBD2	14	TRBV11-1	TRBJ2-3	TGTGCCAGCAGCTTAGCAGCGGGATTCGATACGCAGTATTTT	CASSLAAGFDTQYF
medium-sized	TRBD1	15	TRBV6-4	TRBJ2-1	TGTGCCAGCAGTCCCGGGACAGGGAACTACAATGAGCAGTTCTTC	CASSPGTGNYNEQFF
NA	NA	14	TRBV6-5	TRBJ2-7	TGTGCCAGCAGAGAGGACAGCGGCACCTACGAGCAGTACTTC	CASREDSGTYEQYF
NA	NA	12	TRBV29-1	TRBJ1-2	TGCAGCGCCAAATCCCTACCGGGAGGCTACACCTTC	CSAKSLPGGYTF
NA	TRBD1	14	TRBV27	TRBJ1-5	TGTGCCAGCAGTTCGGGACAGTGGGGGCAGCCCCAGCATTTT	CASSSGQWGQPQHF
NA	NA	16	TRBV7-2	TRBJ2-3	TGTGCCAGCAGCTTAGCTGGCAGTGGTTTCACAGATACGCAGTATTTT	CASSLAGSGFTDTQYF
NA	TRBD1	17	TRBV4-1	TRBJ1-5	TGCGCCAGCAGCGAGAGGGGACAGCATCCCTTCGATCAGCCCCAGCATTTT	CASSERGQHPFDQPQHF
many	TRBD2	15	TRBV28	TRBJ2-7	TGTGCCAGCAGTTTATCTGGGACTAGATCCTACGAGCAGTACTTC	CASSLSGTRSYEQYF
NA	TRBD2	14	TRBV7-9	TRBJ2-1	TGTGCCAGCAGCTTAAGCGGGGGGACCAATGAGCAGTTCTTC	CASSLSGGTNEQFF
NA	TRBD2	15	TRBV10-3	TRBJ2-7	TGTGCCATCAGTGAGTCGCCTAGCGGGGCCTACGAGCAGTACTTC	CAISESPSGAYEQYF
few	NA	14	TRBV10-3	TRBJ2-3	TGTGCCATCAGTGAACAGGCAAGCACAGATACGCAGTATTTT	CAISEQASTDTQYF
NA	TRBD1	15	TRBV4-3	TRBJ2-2	TGCGCCAGCAGCCCCGGACAGGGTGGGACCGGGGAGCTGTTTTTT	CASSPGQGGTGELFF
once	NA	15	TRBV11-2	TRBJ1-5	TGTGCCAGCAGCCGGGCCGGGGGGAGGAATCAGCCCCAGCATTTT	CASSRAGGRNQPQHF
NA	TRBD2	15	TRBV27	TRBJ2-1	TGTGCCAGCACCTTCGGACTAGCGGGAGTAAATGAGCAGTTCTTC	CASTFGLAGVNEQFF
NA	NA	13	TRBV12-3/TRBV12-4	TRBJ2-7	TGTGCCAGCAGTTTAGCCCTAGCCTACGAGCAGTACTTC	CASSLALAYEQYF
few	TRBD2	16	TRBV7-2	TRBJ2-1	TGTGCCAGCAACCAAGGGAGCGGGAGCTCCTACAATGAGCAGTTCTTC	CASNQGSGSSYNEQFF
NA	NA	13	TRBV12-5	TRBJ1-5	TGTGCTAGTGGTACCATGACAGCACAGCCCCAGCATTTT	CASGTMTAQPQHF
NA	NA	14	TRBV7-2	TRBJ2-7	TGTGCCAGTCGGCCCGACTTCAGTGTGCGCGAGCAGTACTTC	CASRPDFSVREQYF
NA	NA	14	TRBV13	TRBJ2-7	TGTGCCAGCAGTGCCGGAGGGTTGGGCTACGAGCAGTACTTC	CASSAGGLGYEQYF
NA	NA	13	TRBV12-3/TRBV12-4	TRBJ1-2	TGTGCCAGCAGTTTGGCAGGGGATTATGGCTACACCTTC	CASSLAGDYGYTF
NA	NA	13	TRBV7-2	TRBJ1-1	TGTGCCAGCAGCTCCTCCCCCCCTGCTGAAGCTTTCTTT	CASSSSPPAEAFF
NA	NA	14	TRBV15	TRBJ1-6	TGTGCCACCAGCTCCAAGGTTGGGAGTTCACCCCTCCACTTT	CATSSKVGSSPLHF
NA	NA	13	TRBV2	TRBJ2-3	TGTGCCAGCAGGTCGGGATTCACAGATACGCAGTATTTT	CASRSGFTDTQYF
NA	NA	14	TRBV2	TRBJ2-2	TGTGCCAGCAGTAAAACAGGGATCACCGGGGAGCTGTTTTTT	CASSKTGITGELFF
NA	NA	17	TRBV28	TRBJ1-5	TGTGCCAGCCTATCACCGACAGTAACCAGTAGCAATCAGCCCCAGCATTTT	CASLSPTVTSSNQPQHF
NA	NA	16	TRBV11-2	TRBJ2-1	TGTGCCAGCAGCCTCCGGGACTCAAGCTCCTACAATGAGCAGTTCTTC	CASSLRDSSSYNEQFF
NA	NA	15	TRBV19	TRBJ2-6	TGTGCCAGTAGTATCACCCGCGGTGGGGCCAACGTCCTGACTTTC	CASSITRGGANVLTF
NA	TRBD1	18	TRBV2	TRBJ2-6	TGTGCCAGCAGCCATGGACAGGGGACTTCCTCTGGGGCCAACGTCCTGACTTTC	CASSHGQGTSSGANVLTF
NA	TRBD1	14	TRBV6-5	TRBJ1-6	TGTGCCAGCAGTTCGGACAGGGACTATTCACCCCTCCACTTT	CASSSDRDYSPLHF
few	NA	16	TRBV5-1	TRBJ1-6	TGCGCCAGCAGCCTGAAGACAGTCTCCTATAATTCACCCCTCCACTTT	CASSLKTVSYNSPLHF
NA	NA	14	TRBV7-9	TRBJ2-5	TGTGCCAGCAGCTTATCCCCGTACCAAGAGACCCAGTACTTC	CASSLSPYQETQYF
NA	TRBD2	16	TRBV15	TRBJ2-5	TGTGCCACCAGAGAAGCGGGGGGACCACATAGAGAGACCCAGTACTTC	CATREAGGPHRETQYF
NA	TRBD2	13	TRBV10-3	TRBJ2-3	TGTGCCATCAGCGGTACTAGCGCAGATACGCAGTATTTT	CAISGTSADTQYF
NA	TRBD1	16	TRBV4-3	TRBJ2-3	TGCGCCAGCAGCCCTCGGTGGGGGACAGGGTCAGATACGCAGTATTTT	CASSPRWGTGSDTQYF
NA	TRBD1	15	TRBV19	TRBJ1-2	TGTGCCAGTAGGAGGACAGGGTTGACGAACTATGGCTACACCTTC	CASRRTGLTNYGYTF
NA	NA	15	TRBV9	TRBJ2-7	TGTGCCAGCAGCGTAGGACTCCCGGGAATCGGCGAGCAGTACTTC	CASSVGLPGIGEQYF
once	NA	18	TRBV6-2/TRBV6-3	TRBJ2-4	TGTGCCAGCAGTTACGCCGTCGGGACTGTCATAGCCAAAAACATTCAGTACTTC	CASSYAVGTVIAKNIQYF
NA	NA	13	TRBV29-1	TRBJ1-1	TGCAGCGTCTTATCTGGAGGGAACACTGAAGCTTTCTTT	CSVLSGGNTEAFF
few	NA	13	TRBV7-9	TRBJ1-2	TGTGCCAGCAGCTTAGTCGGAGGGAAAGGCTACACCTTC	CASSLVGGKGYTF
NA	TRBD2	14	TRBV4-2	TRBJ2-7	TGTGCCAGCAGCCAAGTCGCGGGAGTAGCCGAGCAGTACTTC	CASSQVAGVAEQYF
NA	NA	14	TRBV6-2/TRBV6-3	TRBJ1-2	TGTGCCAGCACCCCGGGGCTAGGGAACTATGGCTACACCTTC	CASTPGLGNYGYTF
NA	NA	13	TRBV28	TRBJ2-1	TGTGCCAGCAGCCTCAGCTATCGGGATGAGCAGTTCTTC	CASSLSYRDEQFF
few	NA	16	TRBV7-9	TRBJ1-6	TGTGCCAGCAGCTCGACAGGTTACTCCTATAATTCACCCCTCCACTTT	CASSSTGYSYNSPLHF
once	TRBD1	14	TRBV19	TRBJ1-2	TGTGCCAGTAGTTCGGACAGGGGGCGGAATGGCTACACCTTC	CASSSDRGRNGYTF
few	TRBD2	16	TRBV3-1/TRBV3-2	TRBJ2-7	TGTGCCAGCAGCCAAGGGACTAGCGGGGGGGCCTGGGAGCAGTACTTC	CASSQGTSGGAWEQYF
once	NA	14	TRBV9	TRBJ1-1	TGTGCCAGCAGCGTAGACGGCGGGGACACTGAAGCTTTCTTT	CASSVDGGDTEAFF
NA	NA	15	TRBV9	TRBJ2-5	TGTGCCAGCAGCGTACTAGGGGCCCTGACGGAGACCCAGTACTTC	CASSVLGALTETQYF
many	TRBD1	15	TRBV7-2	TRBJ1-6	TGTGCCAGCAGCCCCCGGGACAGGGCGGATTCACCCCTCCACTTT	CASSPRDRADSPLHF
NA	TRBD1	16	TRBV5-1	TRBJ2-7	TGCGCCAGCAGCTTGGGACAGGGGGCCTTAAGCTACGAGCAGTACTTC	CASSLGQGALSYEQYF
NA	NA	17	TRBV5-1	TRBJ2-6	TGCGCCAGCAGCTCGGGAGGACAGTTATCCGGGGCCAACGTCCTGACTTTC	CASSSGGQLSGANVLTF
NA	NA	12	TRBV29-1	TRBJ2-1	TGCAGCGTTGGCGGGGACCTCTTTGAGCAGTTCTTC	CSVGGDLFEQFF
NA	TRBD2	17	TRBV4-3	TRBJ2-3	TGCGCCAGCAGCCAAGCCCCCGCAGCGGGAGACTGGGATACGCAGTATTTT	CASSQAPAAGDWDTQYF
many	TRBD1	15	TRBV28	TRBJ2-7	TGTGCCAGCAGGGGAACAGGGGCTTTCTCCTACGAGCAGTACTTC	CASRGTGAFSYEQYF
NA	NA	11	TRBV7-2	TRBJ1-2	TGTGCCCTGTGGGGCAGGGAAGGCTACACCTTC	CALWGREGYTF
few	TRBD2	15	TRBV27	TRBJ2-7	TGTGCCAGCAGGCGAACCGGGACTAGCGGCTACGAGCAGTACTTC	CASRRTGTSGYEQYF